The T cell receptor beta chain described here comes from a study of blood T cell repertoires in COVID-19. V lost 2 bases and J lost 0, with 8 bases in between. The CDR3 totals 15 residues. Germline loops: CDR1 SGHNT, CDR2 YENEEA. Profiling relied on immunoSEQ multiplex PCR, and the TCRdb table lists in-frame clones only, not all of them. Here the sample spans approximately 120,000 clones, 70% to 90% being singletons. The specimen sequenced was peripheral blood. The gene calls are TRBV11-3 and TRBJ2-1, with D perhaps matching TRBD1 (5 bases). The receptor was derived from a human donor in a cohort sampled during active COVID-19. For the CDR3, the DNA is TGTGCCAGCAGCTTATCCCAGGGCTCCTACAATGAGCAGTTCTTC. It yields the protein CASSLSQGSYNEQFF.